The 10 T cell receptor beta chains listed next were all sequenced from one sample in a study of T cells in women clearing cervical HPV infection. Measured with immunoSEQ multiplex PCR; TCRdb has only the in-frame clones, and not every one. Across around 31,000 clones, the top ten clones capture around 8.4% of the sample. The material sequenced was blood buffy coat. The origin of the receptors is a woman between 18 and 70 years old with a cervical HPV16 infection that either progressed to CIN3+ or cleared (not recorded which).

Points on this clone: The CDR3 extends 3 residues past the end of the read, so its final part is completed from the germline J gene. This rearrangement joins TRBV9 to TRBJ1-6; 7 bases map to TRBD1. The CDR3 spans 18 residues. V lost 3 bases, J lost 8 bases, and 17 bases stayed unmatched. The germline V gene has CDR1 SGDLS and CDR2 YYNGEE. CDR3 bases read: TGTGCCAGCAGCGATCCCCCGGGACAGAGCCTATATCATTCACCC. It specifies CASSDPPGQSLYHSP. The full-length CDR3 reads as CASSDPPGQSLYHSPLHF.

A remark on this clone: The read is 3 residues too short to cover the CDR3 end, so that end is filled in from the germline J gene. The gene calls are TRBV7-2 and TRBJ2-5; 13 bases align to TRBD2. The CDR3 is made up of 18 amino acids. Germline V gene data show CDR1 as SGHTA and CDR2 as FQGNSA. Incomplete CDR3 DNA: TGTGCAAGTCGCTTAGCGCCGAGGACTAGCGGGGGAGAAGAGACC. This translates into CASRLAPRTSGGEET. The full CDR3 sequence reads CASRLAPRTSGGEETQYF.

On this clone itself: The read is 3 residues too short to cover the CDR3 end, so that end is filled in from the germline J gene. V gene TRBV5-4 combines with J gene TRBJ2-5, with a possible D match to TRBD1 (6 bases). CDR3 length equals 14 residues. Looked up from germline, CDR1 is SGHNT and CDR2 is YYREEE (reference sequence). V was clipped by 4 bases and J by 2 bases, with 12 bases between them. The CDR3 protein is CASSAQGVQETQYF. Partial CDR3 DNA: TGTGCCAGCAGCGCACAGGGAGTACAAGAGACC.

With regard to this clone: The observed sequence ends 3 residues before the CDR3 terminus, with the missing tail filled in from the germline J gene. The rearrangement uses TRBV11-2 and TRBJ2-1; D is undetermined. CDR3 length equals 12 residues. V was cut by 4 bases and J by 6 bases, with 7 bases left in between. Germline CDR1 is SGHAT and CDR2 is FQNNGV. CDR3 protein: CASSSVRNEQFF. The sequenced part of the CDR3 DNA is TGTGCCAGCAGCTCGGTGCGCAATGAG.

As regards this clone: The read falls 3 residues short of the CDR3 end, and the missing part is taken from the germline J gene. The V and J genes are TRBV9 and TRBJ1-5; 8 positions agree with TRBD1. V trimming: 2 bases; J trimming: 2 bases; junction bases outside the gene matches: 3. Germline loops: CDR1 SGDLS, CDR2 YYNGEE. The CDR3 extends over 15 amino acids. Partial CDR3 DNA: TGTGCCAGCAGCGTCGAGGACAGGGGCAATCAGCCC. This gives the protein CASSVEDRGNQP. From start to end, the CDR3 is CASSVEDRGNQPQHF.

As to this clone: With the read ending 3 residues before the CDR3 end, the germline J gene is used to fill in that end. The chain combines TRBV4-1 with TRBJ1-2, with D maybe TRBD1 (6 bases). The V gene lost 0 bases and the J gene lost 3 bases, with 11 bases spanning the gap. The length of the CDR3 is 15 residues. Germline assignment: CDR1 MGHRA and CDR2 YSYEKL. This chain's CDR3 is CASSQEGGGDYGYTF. Incomplete CDR3 DNA: TGCGCCAGCAGCCAAGAAGGGGGAGGCGACTATGGC.

With regard to this clone: The CDR3 end lies 3 residues beyond the end of the read and is filled in from the germline J gene. The V gene is TRBV6-1, the J gene TRBJ1-2, with TRBD1 as a possible D gene (5 bases). Germline V gene sequence: CDR1 MNHNS, CDR2 SASEGT. The CDR3 is 15 amino acids. The CDR3 reads CASSELPGVQGGYTF. Partial CDR3 DNA: TGTGCCAGCAGTGAACTCCCGGGGGTTCAAGGAGGC.

Worth noting for this clone: The read ends 3 residues before the CDR3 terminus; that terminus is restored from the germline J gene. The genes are TRBV12-3 or TRBV12-4 and TRBJ2-2; D ambiguous. The ends were cut back, 3 bases at V and 0 bases at J, with 8 bases in the middle. This CDR3 has 15 amino acids. The CDR3 DNA, read in part, is TGTGCCAGCAGTTTTTCCTCCGCGAACACCGGGGAG. It encodes CASSFSSANTGE. The full CDR3 protein is CASSFSSANTGELFF.

As concerns this clone: The missing CDR3 end, 3 residues past where the read stops, is filled in from the germline J gene. The chain carries TRBV19 and TRBJ1-5, with D unclear. Germline V gene sequence: CDR1 LNHDA, CDR2 SQIVND (reference sequence). Trimming stripped 7 bases from V and 1 base from J, with 8 bases between. CDR3 length equals 13 residues. CDR3 region: CASTLASNQPQHF. The part of the CDR3 DNA that was read is TGTGCCAGTACCCTGGCCAGCAATCAGCCC.

As for this clone: The DNA ends 3 residues before the CDR3 does, and the rest of the CDR3 is filled in from the germline J gene. This chain connects TRBV7-2 to TRBJ1-2; 7 bases match TRBD1. Germline-derived CDR1 and CDR2 are SGHTA and FQGNSA. The CDR3 totals 15 residues. This CDR3 is CASSMTGNSYNDYTF. CDR3 DNA, as far as it was read: TGTGCCAGCAGCATGACAGGGAACTCCTACAATGAC.